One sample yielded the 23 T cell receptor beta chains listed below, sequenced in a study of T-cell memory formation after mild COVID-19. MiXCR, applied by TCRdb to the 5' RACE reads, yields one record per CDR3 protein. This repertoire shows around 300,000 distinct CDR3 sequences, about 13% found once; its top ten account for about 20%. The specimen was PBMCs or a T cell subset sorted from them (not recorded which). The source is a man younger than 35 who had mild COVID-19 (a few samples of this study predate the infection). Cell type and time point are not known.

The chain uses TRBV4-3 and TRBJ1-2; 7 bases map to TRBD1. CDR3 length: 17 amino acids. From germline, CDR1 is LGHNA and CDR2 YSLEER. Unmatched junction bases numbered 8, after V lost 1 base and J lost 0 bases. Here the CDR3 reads CASSQGFRQGPNYGYTF. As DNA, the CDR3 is TGCGCCAGCAGCCAAGGCTTTCGACAGGGACCTAACTATGGCTACACCTTC.

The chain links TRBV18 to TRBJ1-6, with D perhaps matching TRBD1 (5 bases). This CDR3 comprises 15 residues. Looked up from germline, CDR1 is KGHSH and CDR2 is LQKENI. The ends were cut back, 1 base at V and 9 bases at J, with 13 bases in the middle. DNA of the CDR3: TGTGCCAGCTCACCACGGGGGTTAGCAACTTCACCCCTCCACTTT. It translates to CASSPRGLATSPLHF. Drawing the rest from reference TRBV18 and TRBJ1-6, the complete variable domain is NAGVMQNPRHLVRRRGQEARLRCSPMKGHSHVYWYRQLPEEGLKFMVYLQKENIIDESGMPKERFSAEFPKEGPSILRIQQVVRGDSAAYFCASSPRGLATSPLHFGNGTRLTVT.

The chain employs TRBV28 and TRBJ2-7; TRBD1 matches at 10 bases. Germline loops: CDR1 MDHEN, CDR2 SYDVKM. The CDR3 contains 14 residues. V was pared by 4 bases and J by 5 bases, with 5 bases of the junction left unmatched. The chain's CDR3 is CASSSGQGGHEQYV. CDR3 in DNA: TGTGCCAGCAGTTCCGGACAGGGGGGCCACGAGCAGTACGTC.

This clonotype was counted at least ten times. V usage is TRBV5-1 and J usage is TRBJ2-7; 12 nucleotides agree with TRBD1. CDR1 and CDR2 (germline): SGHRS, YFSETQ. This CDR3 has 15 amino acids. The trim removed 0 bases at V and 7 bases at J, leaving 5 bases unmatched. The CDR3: CASSLEGQGADEQYF. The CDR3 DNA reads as TGCGCCAGCAGCTTGGAGGGACAGGGGGCTGATGAGCAGTACTTC.

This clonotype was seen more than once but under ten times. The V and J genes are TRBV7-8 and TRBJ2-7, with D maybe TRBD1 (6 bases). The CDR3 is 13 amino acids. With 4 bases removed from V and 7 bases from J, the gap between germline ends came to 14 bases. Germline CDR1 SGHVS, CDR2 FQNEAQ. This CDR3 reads CASSSRGSSEQYF. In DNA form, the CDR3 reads TGTGCCAGCAGCTCCAGGGGATCGTCTGAGCAGTACTTC.

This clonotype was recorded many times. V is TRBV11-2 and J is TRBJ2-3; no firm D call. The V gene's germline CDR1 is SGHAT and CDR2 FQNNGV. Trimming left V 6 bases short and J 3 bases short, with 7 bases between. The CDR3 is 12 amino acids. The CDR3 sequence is CASRDRTDTQYF. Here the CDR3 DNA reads TGTGCCAGCAGAGACCGAACAGATACGCAGTATTTT.

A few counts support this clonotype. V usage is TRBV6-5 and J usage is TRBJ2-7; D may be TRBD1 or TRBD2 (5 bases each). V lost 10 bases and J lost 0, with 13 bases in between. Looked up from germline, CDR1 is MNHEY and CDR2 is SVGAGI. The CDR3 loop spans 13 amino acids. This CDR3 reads CATAGTDSYEQYF. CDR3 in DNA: TGTGCCACCGCCGGGACGGACTCCTACGAGCAGTACTTC.

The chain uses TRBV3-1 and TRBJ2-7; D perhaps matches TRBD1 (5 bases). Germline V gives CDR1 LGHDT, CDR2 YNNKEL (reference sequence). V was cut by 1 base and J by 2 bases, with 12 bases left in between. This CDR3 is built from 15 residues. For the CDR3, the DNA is TGTGCCAGCAGCCAAGGCAGTCAGGGCCCCTACGAGCAGTACGTC. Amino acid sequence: CASSQGSQGPYEQYV.

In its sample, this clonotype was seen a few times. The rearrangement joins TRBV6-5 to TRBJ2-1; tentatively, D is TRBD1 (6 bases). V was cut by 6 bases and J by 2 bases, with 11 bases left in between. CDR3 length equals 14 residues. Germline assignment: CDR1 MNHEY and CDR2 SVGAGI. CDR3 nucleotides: TGTGCCAGCAGGGGGACACAACCCTACAATGAGCAGTTCTTC. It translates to CASRGTQPYNEQFF.

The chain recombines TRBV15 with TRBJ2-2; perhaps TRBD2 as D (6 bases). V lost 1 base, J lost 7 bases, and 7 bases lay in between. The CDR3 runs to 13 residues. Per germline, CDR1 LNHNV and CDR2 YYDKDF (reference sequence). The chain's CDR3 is CATSRGEDGELFF. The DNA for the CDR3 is TGTGCCACCAGCAGAGGGGAGGACGGGGAGCTGTTTTTT.

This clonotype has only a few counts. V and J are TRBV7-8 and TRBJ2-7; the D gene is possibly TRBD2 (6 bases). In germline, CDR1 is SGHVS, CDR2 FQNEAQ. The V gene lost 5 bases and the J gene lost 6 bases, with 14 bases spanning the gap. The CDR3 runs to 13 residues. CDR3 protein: CASSPKGLFEQYF. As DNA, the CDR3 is TGTGCCAGCAGCCCGAAGGGACTCTTCGAGCAGTACTTC.

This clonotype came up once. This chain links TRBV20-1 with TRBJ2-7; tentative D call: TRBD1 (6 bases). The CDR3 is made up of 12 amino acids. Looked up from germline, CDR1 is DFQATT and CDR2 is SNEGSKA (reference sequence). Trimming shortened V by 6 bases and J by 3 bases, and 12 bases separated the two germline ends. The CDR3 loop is CSARGRSYEQYV. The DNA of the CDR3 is TGCAGTGCCAGGGGACGCAGCTACGAGCAGTACGTC.

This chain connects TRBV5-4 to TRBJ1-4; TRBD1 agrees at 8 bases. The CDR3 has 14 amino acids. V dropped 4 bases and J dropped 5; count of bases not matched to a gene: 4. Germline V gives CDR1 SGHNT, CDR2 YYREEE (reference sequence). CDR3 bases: TGTGCCAGCAGCGTCGGGACAGGCAATGAAAAACTGTTTTTT. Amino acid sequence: CASSVGTGNEKLFF.

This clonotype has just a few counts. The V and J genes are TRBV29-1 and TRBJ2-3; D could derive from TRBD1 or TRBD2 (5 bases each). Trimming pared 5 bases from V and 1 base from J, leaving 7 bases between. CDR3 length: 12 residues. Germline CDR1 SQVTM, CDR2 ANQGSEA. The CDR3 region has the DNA TGCAGCGTTACGGGGCGCACAGATACGCAGTATTTT. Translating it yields CSVTGRTDTQYF.

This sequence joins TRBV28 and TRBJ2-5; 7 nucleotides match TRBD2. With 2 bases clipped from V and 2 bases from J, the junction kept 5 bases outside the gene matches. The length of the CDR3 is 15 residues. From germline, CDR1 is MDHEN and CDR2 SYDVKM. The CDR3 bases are TGTGCCAGCAGTTTAGCGGGAGCAAATCAAGAGACCCAGTACTTC. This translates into CASSLAGANQETQYF.

The CDR3 reads CSVQTAGTYEQYV. In DNA form, the CDR3 reads TGCAGCGTCCAAACGGCGGGGACCTACGAGCAGTACGTC. J is TRBJ2-7 and V is TRBV29-1; weak D call: TRBD2 (6 bases). There are 13 residues in the CDR3. The ends were cut back, 6 bases at V and 2 bases at J, with 14 bases in the middle. Germline CDR1 SQVTM, CDR2 ANQGSEA.

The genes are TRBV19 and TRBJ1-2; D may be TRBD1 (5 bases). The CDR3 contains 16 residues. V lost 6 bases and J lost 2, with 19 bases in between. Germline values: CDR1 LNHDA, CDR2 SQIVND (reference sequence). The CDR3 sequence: CASSFIDSRKNYGYTF. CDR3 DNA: TGTGCCAGTAGCTTCATAGACAGCCGGAAGAACTATGGCTACACCTTC.

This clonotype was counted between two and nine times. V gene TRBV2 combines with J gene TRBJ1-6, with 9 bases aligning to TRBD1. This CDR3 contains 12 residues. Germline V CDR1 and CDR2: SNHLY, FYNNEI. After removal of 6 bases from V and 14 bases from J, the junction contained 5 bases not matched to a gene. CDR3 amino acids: CASSGQGSTLHF. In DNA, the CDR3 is TGTGCCAGCAGCGGACAGGGGAGCACCCTCCACTTT. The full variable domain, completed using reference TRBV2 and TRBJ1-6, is EPEVTQTPSHQVTQMGQEVILRCVPISNHLYFYWYRQILGQKVEFLVSFYNNEISEKSEIFDDQFSVERPDGSNFTLKIRSTKLEDSAMYFCASSGQGSTLHFGNGTRLTVT.

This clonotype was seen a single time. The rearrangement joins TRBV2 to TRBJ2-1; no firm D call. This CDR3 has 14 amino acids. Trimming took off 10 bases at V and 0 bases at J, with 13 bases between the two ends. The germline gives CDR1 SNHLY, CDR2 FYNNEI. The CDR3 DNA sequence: TGTGCCACCCCCTGGGCGAGCTCCTACAATGAGCAGTTCTTC. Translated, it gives CATPWASSYNEQFF.

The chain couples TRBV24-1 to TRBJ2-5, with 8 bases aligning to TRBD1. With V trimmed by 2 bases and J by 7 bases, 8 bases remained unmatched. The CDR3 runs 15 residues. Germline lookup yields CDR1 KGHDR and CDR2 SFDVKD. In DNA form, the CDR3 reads TGTGCCACCAGTGATTCCCGGACAGGGCTAAGGACCCAGTACTTC. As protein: CATSDSRTGLRTQYF.

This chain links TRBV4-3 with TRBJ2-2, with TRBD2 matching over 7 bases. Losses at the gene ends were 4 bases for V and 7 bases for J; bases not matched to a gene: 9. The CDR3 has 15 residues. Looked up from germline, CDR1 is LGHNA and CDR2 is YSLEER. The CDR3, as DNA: TGCGCCAGCAGCCTGCAAGCGGGAACTAGCGGGGAGCTGTTTTTT. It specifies CASSLQAGTSGELFF.

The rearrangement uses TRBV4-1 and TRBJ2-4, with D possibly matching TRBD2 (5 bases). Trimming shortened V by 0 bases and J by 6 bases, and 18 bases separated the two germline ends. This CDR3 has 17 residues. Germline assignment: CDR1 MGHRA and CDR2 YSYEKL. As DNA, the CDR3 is TGCGCCAGCAGCCAAGAAGGTAGACTAACCCGAGGAAACATTCAGTACTTC. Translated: CASSQEGRLTRGNIQYF.

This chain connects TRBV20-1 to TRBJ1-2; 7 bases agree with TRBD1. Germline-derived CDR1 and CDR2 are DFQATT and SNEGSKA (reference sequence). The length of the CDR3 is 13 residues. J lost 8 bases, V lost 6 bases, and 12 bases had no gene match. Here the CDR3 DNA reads TGCAGTGCGCGAGAACAGGGGCGTGCGGGCTACACCTTC. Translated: CSAREQGRAGYTF.